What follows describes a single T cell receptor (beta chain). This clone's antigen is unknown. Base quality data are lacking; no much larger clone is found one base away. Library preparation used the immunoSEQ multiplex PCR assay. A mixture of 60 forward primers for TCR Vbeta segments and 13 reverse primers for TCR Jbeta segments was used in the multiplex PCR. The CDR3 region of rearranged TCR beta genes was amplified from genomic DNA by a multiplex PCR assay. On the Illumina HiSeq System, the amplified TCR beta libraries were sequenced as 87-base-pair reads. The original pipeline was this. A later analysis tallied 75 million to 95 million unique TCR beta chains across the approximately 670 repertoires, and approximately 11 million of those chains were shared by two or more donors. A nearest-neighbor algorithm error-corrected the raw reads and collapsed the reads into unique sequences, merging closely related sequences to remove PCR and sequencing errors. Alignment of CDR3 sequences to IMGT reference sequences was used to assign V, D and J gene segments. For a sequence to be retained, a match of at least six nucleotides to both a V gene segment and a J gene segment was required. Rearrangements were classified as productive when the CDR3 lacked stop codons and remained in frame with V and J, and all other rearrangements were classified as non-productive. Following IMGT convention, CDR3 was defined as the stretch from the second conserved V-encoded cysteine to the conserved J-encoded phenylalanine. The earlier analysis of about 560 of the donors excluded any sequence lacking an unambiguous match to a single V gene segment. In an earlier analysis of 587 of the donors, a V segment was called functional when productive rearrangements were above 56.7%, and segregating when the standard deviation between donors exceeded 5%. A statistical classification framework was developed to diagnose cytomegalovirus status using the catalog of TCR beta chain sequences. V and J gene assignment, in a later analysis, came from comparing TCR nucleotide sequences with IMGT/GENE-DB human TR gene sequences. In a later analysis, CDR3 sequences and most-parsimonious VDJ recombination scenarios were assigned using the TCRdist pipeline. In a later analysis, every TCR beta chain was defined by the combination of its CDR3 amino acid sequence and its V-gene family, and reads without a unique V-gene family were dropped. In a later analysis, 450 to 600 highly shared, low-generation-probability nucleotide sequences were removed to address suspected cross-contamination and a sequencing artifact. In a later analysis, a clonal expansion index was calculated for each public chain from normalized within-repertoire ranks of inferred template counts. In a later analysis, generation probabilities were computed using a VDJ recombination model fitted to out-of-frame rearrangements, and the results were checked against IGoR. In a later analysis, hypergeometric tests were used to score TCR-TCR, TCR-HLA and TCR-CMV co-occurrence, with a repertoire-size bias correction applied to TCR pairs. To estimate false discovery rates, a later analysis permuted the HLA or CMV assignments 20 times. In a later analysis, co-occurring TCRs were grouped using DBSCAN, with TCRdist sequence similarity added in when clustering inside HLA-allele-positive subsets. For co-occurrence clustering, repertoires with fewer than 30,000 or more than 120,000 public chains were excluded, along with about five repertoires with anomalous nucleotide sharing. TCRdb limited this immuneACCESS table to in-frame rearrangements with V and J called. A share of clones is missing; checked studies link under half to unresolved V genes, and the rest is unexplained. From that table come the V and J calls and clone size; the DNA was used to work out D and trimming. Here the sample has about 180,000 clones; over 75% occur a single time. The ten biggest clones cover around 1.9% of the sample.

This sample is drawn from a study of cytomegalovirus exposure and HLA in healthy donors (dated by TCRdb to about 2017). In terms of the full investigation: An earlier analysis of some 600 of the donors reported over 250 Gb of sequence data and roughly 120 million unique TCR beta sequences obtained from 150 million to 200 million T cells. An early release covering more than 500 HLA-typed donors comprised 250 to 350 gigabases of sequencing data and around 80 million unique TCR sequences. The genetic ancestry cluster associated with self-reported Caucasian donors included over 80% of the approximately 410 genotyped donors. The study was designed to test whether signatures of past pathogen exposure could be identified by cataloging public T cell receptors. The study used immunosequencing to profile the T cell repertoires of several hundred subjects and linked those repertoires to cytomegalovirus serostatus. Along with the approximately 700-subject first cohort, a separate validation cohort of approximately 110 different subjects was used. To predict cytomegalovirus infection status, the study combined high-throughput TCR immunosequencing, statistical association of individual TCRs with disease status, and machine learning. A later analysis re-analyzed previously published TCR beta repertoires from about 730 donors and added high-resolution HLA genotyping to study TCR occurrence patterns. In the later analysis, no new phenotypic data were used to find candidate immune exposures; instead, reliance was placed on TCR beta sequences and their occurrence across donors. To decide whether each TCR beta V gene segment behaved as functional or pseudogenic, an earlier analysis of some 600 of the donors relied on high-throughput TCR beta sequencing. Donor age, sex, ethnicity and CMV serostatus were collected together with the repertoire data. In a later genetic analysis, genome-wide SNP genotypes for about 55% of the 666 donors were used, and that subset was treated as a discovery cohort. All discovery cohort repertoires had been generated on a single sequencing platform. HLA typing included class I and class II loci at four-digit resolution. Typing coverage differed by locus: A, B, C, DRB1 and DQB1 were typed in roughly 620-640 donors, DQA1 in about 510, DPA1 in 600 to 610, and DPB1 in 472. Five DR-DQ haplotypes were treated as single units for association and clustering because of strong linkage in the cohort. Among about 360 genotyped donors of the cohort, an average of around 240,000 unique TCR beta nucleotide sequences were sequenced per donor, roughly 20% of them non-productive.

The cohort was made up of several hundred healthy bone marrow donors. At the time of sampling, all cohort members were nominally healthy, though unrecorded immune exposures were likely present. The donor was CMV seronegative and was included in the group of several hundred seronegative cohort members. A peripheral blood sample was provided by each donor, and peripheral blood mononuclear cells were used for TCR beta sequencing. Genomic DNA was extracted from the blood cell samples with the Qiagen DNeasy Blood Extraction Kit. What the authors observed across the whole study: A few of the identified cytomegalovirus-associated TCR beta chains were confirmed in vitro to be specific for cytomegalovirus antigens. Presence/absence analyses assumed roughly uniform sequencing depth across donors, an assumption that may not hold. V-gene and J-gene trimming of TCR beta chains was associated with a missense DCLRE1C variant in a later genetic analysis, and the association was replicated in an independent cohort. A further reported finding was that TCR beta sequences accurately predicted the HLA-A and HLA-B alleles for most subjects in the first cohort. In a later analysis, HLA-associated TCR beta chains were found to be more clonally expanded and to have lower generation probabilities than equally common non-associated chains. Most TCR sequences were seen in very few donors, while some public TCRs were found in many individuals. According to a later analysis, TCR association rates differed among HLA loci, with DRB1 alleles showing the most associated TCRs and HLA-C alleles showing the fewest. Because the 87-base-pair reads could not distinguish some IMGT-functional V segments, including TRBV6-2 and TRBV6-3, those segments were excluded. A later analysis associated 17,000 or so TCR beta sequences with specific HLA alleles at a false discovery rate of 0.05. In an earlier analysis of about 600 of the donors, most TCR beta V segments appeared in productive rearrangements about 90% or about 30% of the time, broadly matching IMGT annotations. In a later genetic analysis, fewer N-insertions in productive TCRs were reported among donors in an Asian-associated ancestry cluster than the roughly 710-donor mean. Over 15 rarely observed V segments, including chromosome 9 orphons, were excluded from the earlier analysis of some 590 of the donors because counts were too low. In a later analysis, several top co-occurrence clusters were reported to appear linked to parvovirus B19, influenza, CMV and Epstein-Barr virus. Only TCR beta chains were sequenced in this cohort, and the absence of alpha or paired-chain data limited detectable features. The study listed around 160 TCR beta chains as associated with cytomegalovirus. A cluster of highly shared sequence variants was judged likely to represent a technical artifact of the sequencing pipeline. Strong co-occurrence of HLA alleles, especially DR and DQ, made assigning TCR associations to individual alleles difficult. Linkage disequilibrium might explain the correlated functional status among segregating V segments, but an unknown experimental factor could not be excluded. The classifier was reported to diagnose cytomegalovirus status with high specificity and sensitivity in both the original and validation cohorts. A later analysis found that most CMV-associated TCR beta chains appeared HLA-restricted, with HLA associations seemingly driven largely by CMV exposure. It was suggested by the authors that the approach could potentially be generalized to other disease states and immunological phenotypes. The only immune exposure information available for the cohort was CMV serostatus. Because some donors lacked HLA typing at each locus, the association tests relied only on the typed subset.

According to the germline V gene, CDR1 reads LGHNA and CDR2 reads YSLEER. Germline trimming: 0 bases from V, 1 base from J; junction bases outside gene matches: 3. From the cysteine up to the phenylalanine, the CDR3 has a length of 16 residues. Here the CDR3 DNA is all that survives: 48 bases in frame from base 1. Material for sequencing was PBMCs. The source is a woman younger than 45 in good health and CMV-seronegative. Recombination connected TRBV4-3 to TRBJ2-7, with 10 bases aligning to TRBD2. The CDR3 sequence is CASSQDRTSGSYEQYF. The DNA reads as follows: TGCGCCAGCAGCCAAGATCGGACTAGCGGATCCTACGAGCAGTACTTC.